This record concerns one T cell receptor (beta chain) sequence. These data come from a study of blood T cell repertoires in COVID-19. This CDR3 has 13 residues. The V end lost 3 bases, the J end lost 9 bases, and 16 bases lay between the germline ends. The germline gives CDR1 SGDLS, CDR2 YYNGEE. Method: immunoSEQ multiplex PCR; TCRdb's copy keeps in-frame clones and lacks some. The sample contains nearly 250,000 clones, around 86% of which appear only once. The rearrangement uses TRBV9 and TRBJ2-7; TRBD1 might be the D (5 bases). The sequenced sample was peripheral blood. The receptor's source is an older woman who had recovered from COVID-19. CDR3 in DNA: TGTGCCAGCAGCGACCCAGACCAACAGGTGCAGTACTTC. It codes for CASSDPDQQVQYF.